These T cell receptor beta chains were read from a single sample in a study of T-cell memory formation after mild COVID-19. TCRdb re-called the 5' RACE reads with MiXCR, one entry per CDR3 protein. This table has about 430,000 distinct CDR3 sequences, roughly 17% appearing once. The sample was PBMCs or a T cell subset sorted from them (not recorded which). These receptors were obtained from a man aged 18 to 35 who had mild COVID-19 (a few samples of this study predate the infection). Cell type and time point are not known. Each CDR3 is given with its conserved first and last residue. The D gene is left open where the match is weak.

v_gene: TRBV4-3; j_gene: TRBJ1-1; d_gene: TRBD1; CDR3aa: CASSRNPGTGNLEAFF
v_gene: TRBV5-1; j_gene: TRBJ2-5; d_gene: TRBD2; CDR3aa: CASSLVPSGGKNEETQYF
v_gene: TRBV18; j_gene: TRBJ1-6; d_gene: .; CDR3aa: CASSSGDDSPLHF
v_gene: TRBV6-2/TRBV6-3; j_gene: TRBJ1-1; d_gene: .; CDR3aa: CASSLGVATEAFF
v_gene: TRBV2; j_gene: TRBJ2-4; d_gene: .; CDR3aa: CASNLGGGPAKNIQYF
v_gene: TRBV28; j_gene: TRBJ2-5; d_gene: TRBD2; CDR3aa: CASSSLTSGQETQYF
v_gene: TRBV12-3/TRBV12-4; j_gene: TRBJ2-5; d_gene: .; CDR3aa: CASTAFISGTQYF
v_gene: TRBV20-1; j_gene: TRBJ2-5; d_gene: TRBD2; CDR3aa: CSASTSGEETQYF
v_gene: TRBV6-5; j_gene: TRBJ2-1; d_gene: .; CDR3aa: CASSYSGYNEQFF
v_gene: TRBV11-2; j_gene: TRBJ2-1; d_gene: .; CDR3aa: CASSLWSSEQFF